These T cell receptor beta chains were read from a single sample in a study of read filtering for tumor transcriptome and immune sequencing. TCRdb reprocessed the reads with MiXCR, giving one entry per CDR3 protein. The sample comprises 35,000 to 40,000 distinct CDR3 sequences, roughly an eighth of which are singletons, and around 36% rests with the top ten. Source material: a population of CD138-negative cells sorted from bone marrow. All receptors come from a donor at least 40 years old with multiple myeloma. Both conserved end residues are part of each CDR3. The D gene is left open where the match is weak. Not all rows give a size; the values are once, few, many and, for expanded clones, a class.

v_call,d_call,j_call,clone_size,cdr3_aa,cdr3_nt
TRBV7-3,TRBD2,TRBJ2-3,many,CASSSEPTSGRRTDTQYF,TGTGCCAGCAGCTCCGAACCAACTAGCGGGAGGCGCACAGATACGCAGTATTTT
TRBV7-2,TRBD2,TRBJ2-7,few,CASSSRAGGYEQYF,TGTGCCAGCAGCTCCAGAGCGGGAGGCTACGAGCAGTACTTC
TRBV5-1,.,TRBJ1-3,few,CASSQGAGNTIYF,TGCGCCAGCAGTCAGGGAGCTGGAAACACCATATATTTT
TRBV20-1,TRBD2,TRBJ2-5,many,CSARGTSQFQETQYF,TGCAGTGCTAGGGGGACTAGCCAGTTTCAAGAGACCCAGTACTTC
TRBV7-2,TRBD1,TRBJ1-5,many,CASSLRDRGVGQPQHF,TGTGCCAGCAGCTTAAGGGACAGGGGAGTAGGTCAGCCCCAGCATTTT
TRBV20-1,TRBD2,TRBJ2-1,many,CSARGGWASGNNEQFF,TGCAGTGCTAGGGGGGGCTGGGCTAGCGGGAATAATGAGCAGTTCTTC
TRBV20-1,TRBD2,TRBJ2-5,many,CSARLAGFQETQYF,TGCAGTGCTAGACTAGCGGGGTTCCAAGAGACCCAGTACTTC
TRBV11-2,.,TRBJ2-1,many,CASSSRSGSYNEQFF,TGTGCCAGCAGCTCCCGCTCGGGGTCCTACAATGAGCAGTTCTTC
TRBV6-2/TRBV6-3,.,TRBJ2-3,many,CASSYLQRINTDTQYF,TGTGCCAGCAGTTACCTCCAGCGGATAAACACAGATACGCAGTATTTT
TRBV28,.,TRBJ2-3,.,CAGSRGNTQYF,TGTGCCGGCAGTCGAGGGAACACGCAGTATTTT
TRBV5-1,.,TRBJ2-1,medium-sized,CASSLRMGGTTDEQFF,TGCGCCAGCAGCCTTCGGATGGGGGGCACCACCGATGAGCAGTTCTTC
TRBV7-2,TRBD2,TRBJ2-1,many,CASIGAGAEQFF,TGTGCCAGCATCGGGGCGGGAGCTGAGCAGTTCTTC
TRBV20-1,TRBD2,TRBJ2-7,few,CSARVGGGLANYEQYF,TGCAGTGCTAGAGTGGGAGGGGGACTAGCGAACTACGAGCAGTACTTC
TRBV11-2,.,TRBJ2-7,many,CASSFRDITYEQYF,TGTGCCAGCAGCTTCAGGGACATAACCTACGAGCAGTACTTC
TRBV6-6,TRBD1,TRBJ1-1,many,CASSSGQGLGNTEAFF,TGTGCCAGCAGTTCGGGACAGGGTTTGGGGAACACTGAAGCTTTCTTT
TRBV29-1,.,TRBJ2-1,many,CSVEISGSYNEQFF,TGCAGCGTTGAAATTTCCGGCTCCTACAATGAGCAGTTCTTC
TRBV29-1,.,TRBJ2-1,.,CSVEDRLQNSYNEQFF,TGCAGCGTTGAAGATCGGCTCCAGAACTCCTACAATGAGCAGTTCTTC
TRBV3-1,TRBD1,TRBJ2-7,many,CASSQGGPTGAYEQYF,TGTGCCAGCAGCCAAGGCGGTCCCACAGGGGCCTACGAGCAGTACTTC
TRBV7-3,TRBD2,TRBJ2-1,medium-sized,CASSLALGTSGMVQFF,TGTGCCAGCAGCTTAGCTCTCGGGACTAGCGGGATGGTCCAGTTCTTC
TRBV4-2,.,TRBJ2-7,.,CASSLAGYEQYF,TGTGCCAGCAGCTTGGCGGGCTACGAGCAGTATTTC
TRBV11-2,.,TRBJ2-3,many,CASSTTRVRDTQYF,TGTGCCAGCAGCACTACCCGGGTTAGGGATACGCAGTATTTT
TRBV7-2,TRBD2,TRBJ2-1,few,CASSLVLAGGKYHEQFF,TGTGCCAGCAGCTTAGTTCTAGCGGGAGGGAAGTATCATGAGCAGTTCTTC
TRBV6-1,.,TRBJ2-7,many,CASRQTRPDRVPYYEQYF,TGTGCCAGCAGACAGACTAGACCCGACAGGGTCCCCTACTACGAGCAGTACTTC
TRBV11-2,TRBD1,TRBJ1-3,.,CASNLVFGDRGNTIYF,TGTGCCAGCAACTTAGTATTCGGGGACAGGGGAAACACCATATATTTT
TRBV4-3,.,TRBJ2-7,many,CASSHADSRGYEQYF,TGCGCCAGCAGCCATGCGGACTCCAGAGGCTACGAGCAGTACTTC
TRBV11-2,TRBD1,TRBJ2-6,many,CASSSGRQGAPGANVLTF,TGTGCCAGCAGCTCGGGGAGACAGGGGGCCCCTGGGGCCAACGTCCTGACTTTC
TRBV29-1,TRBD1,TRBJ2-7,.,CSVEGDRRYEQYF,TGCAGCGTTGAAGGGGACAGGAGGTACGAGCAGTACTTC
TRBV2,.,TRBJ2-5,many,CASNNQETQYF,TGTGCCAGCAACAACCAAGAGACCCAGTACTTC
TRBV27,.,TRBJ2-1,few,CASSFNSYNEQFF,TGTGCCAGCAGTTTTAACAGTTACAATGAGCAGTTCTTC
TRBV29-1,TRBD1,TRBJ2-1,few,CSVDEDRGRNEQFF,TGCAGCGTTGACGAAGACAGGGGGAGAAATGAGCAGTTCTTC
TRBV27,.,TRBJ1-2,few,CASSMTPLHGYTF,TGTGCCAGCAGTATGACACCCTTACATGGCTACACCTTC
TRBV7-9,TRBD1,TRBJ2-1,many,CASSLWTGQGTYNEQFF,TGTGCCAGCAGCTTATGGACAGGACAGGGAACCTACAATGAGCAGTTCTTC
TRBV9,TRBD1,TRBJ1-1,many,CASSVGRDRNTEAFF,TGTGCCAGCAGCGTAGGACGGGACAGGAACACTGAAGCTTTCTTT
TRBV20-1,TRBD1,TRBJ1-2,few,CSAGGRDRGTRIYGYTF,TGCAGTGCTGGAGGCCGGGACAGGGGGACGCGGATCTATGGCTACACCTTC
TRBV7-2,TRBD1,TRBJ2-5,many,CASSPDRGRGETQYF,TGTGCCAGCTCCCCCGACAGGGGGCGGGGAGAGACCCAGTACTTC
TRBV12-5,.,TRBJ2-1,many,CASGSAAVDEQFF,TGTGCTAGTGGTTCTGCGGCGGTGGATGAGCAGTTCTTC
TRBV7-6,TRBD1,TRBJ2-3,many,CASSPGQGWADTQYF,TGTGCCAGCAGCCCGGGACAGGGGTGGGCAGATACGCAGTATTTT
TRBV29-1,TRBD2,TRBJ2-5,many,CSTSGPEETQYF,TGCAGCACTAGCGGGCCCGAAGAGACCCAGTACTTC
TRBV6-5,.,TRBJ1-1,many,CASRTTSGTEAFF,TGTGCCAGCAGAACCACCTCGGGCACTGAAGCTTTCTTT
TRBV20-1,.,TRBJ2-7,many,CSAREAKSSYEQYF,TGCAGTGCTAGGGAGGCGAAGTCCTCCTACGAGCAGTACTTC
TRBV20-1,.,TRBJ2-1,many,CSAEKGLYYNEQFF,TGCAGTGCTGAGAAGGGGCTATACTACAATGAGCAGTTCTTC
TRBV6-5,TRBD2,TRBJ2-1,many,CASRTGGWDYNEQLF,TGTGCCAGCAGGACGGGAGGGTGGGACTACAATGAGCAGCTCTTC
TRBV7-6,.,TRBJ1-4,many,CASSLGVEGISGEKLFF,TGTGCCAGCAGCTTAGGTGTCGAAGGGATCAGTGGTGAAAAACTGTTTTTT
TRBV27,.,TRBJ1-1,.,CASRGVMNTEAFF,TGTGCCAGCAGAGGGGTAATGAACACTGAAGCTTTCTTT
TRBV24-1,.,TRBJ2-1,many,CATGRYNEQFF,TGTGCCACCGGTCGATACAATGAGCAGTTCTTC
TRBV20-1,.,TRBJ2-3,.,CSAVRGDTQYF,TGCAGTGCTGTACGTGGAGATACGCAGTATTTT
TRBV4-2,.,TRBJ1-5,.,CASSLTADQPQHF,TGTGCCAGCAGCTTGACAGCCGATCAGCCCCAGCATTTT
TRBV20-1,.,TRBJ2-7,many,CSAENPKTGPVDEQYF,TGCAGTGCTGAGAATCCCAAGACAGGTCCCGTCGACGAGCAGTACTTC
TRBV28,.,TRBJ1-5,.,CASNSGDPSRPQHF,TGTGCCAGCAATTCAGGAGACCCAAGTCGGCCCCAGCATTTT
TRBV7-2,.,TRBJ2-4,few,CASSLVSALGKNIQYF,TGTGCCAGCAGCTTAGTATCGGCCTTAGGCAAAAACATTCAGTACTTC
TRBV4-2,.,TRBJ2-2,.,CASSLEETGTGELFF,TGTGCCAGCAGCTTGGAGGAGACGGGCACCGGGGAGCTGTTTTTT